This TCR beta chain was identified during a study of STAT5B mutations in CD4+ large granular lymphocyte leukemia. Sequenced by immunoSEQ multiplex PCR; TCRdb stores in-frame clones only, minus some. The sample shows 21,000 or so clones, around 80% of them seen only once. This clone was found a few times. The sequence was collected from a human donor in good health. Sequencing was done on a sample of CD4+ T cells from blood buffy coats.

The CDR3 sequence: CASSWRDSSKVLAGVKQYF. The CDR3 bases are TGTGCCAGCAGCTGGCGGGACAGTTCTAAGGTGTTAGCGGGAGTGAAGCAGTACTTC. The chain combines TRBV5-4 with TRBJ2-7; 9 bases match TRBD2. V lost 3 bases, J lost 8 bases, and 24 bases stayed unmatched. Germline CDR1 SGHNT, CDR2 YYREEE (reference sequence). The CDR3 is 19 residues long. Filled out from reference TRBV5-4 and TRBJ2-7, the complete variable domain reads ETGVTQSPTHLIKTRGQQVTLRCSSQSGHNTVSWYQQALGQGPQFIFQYYREEENGRGNFPPRFSGLQFPNYSSELNVNALELDDSALYLCASSWRDSSKVLAGVKQYFGPGTRLTVT.